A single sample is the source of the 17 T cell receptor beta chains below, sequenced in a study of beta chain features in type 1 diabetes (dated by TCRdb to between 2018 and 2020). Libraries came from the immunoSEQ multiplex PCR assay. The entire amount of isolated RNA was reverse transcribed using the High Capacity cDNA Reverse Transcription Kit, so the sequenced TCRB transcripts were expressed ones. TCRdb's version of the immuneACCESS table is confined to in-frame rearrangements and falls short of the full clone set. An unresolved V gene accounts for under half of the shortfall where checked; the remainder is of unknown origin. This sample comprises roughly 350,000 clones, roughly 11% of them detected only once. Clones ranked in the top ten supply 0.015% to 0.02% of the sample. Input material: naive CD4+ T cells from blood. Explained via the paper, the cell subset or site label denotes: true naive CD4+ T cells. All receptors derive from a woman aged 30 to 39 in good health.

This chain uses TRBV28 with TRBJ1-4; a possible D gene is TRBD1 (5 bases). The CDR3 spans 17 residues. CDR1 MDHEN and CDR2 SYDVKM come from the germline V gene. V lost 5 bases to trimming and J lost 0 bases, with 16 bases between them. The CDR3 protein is CASSPGTRRATNEKLFF. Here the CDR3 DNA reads TGTGCCAGCAGTCCCGGGACCAGGAGGGCAACTAATGAAAAACTGTTTTTT.

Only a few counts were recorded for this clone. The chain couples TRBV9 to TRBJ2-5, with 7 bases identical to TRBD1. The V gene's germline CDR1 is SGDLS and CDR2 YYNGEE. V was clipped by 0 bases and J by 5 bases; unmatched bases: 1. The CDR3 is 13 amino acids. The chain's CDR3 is CASSVEQGETQYF. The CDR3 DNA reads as TGTGCCAGCAGCGTAGAACAGGGGGAGACCCAGTACTTC.

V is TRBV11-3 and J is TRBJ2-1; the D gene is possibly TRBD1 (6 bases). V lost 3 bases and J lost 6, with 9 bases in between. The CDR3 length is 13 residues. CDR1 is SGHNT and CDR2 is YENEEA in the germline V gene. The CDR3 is CASSFLQGNEQFF. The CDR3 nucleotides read TGTGCCAGCAGCTTCCTACAGGGCAATGAGCAGTTCTTC.

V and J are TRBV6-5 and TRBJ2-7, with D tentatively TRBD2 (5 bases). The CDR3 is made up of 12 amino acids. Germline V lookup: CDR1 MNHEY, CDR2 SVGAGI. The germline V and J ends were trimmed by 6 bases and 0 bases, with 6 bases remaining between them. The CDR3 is CASRDFSYEQYF. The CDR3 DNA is TGTGCCAGCAGGGACTTCTCCTACGAGCAGTACTTC.

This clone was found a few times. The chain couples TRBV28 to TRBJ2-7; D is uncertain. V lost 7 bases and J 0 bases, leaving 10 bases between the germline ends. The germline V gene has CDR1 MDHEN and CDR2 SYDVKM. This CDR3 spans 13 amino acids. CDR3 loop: CASTLPSSYEQYF. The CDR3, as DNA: TGTGCCAGCACATTACCGAGCTCCTACGAGCAGTACTTC.

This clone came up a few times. The CDR3 nucleotides read TGCGCCAGCAGCCCCCGGGGAAACAGGGGAACTGAAGCTTTCTTT. Residues: CASSPRGNRGTEAFF. V and J are TRBV4-3 and TRBJ1-1, with TRBD1 identical over 7 bases. The CDR3 has 15 amino acids. The trim removed 4 bases at V and 5 bases at J, leaving 10 bases unmatched. The V gene's germline CDR1 is LGHNA and CDR2 YSLEER.

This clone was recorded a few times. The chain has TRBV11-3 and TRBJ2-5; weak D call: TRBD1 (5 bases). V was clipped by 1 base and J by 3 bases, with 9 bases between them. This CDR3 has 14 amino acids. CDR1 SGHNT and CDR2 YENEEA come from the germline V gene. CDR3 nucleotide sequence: TGTGCCAGCAGCTTAGGCGGCAGGGAAGAGACCCAGTACTTC. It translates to CASSLGGREETQYF. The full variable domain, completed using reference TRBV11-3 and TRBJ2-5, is EAGVVQSPRYKIIEKKQPVAFWCNPISGHNTLYWYLQNLGQGPELLIRYENEEAVDDSQLPKDRFSAERLKGVDSTLKIQPAELGDSAVYLCASSLGGREETQYFGPGTRLLVL.

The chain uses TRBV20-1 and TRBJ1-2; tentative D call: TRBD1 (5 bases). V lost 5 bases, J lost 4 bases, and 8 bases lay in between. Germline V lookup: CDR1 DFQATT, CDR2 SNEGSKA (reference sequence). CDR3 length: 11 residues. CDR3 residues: CSAGASYGYTF. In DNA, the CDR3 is TGCAGTGCTGGGGCCTCCTATGGCTACACCTTC.

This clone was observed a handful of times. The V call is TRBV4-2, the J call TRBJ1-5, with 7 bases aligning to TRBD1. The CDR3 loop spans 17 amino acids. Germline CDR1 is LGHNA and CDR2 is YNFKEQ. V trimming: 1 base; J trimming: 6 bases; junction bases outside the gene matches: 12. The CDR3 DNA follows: TGTGCCAGCAGCCAAGGGGACAGACCCTTCGCGCGTCAGCCCCAGCATTTT. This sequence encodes CASSQGDRPFARQPQHF.

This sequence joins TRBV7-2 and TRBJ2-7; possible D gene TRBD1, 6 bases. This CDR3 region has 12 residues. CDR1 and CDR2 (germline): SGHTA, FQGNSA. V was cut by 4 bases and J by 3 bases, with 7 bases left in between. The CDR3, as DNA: TGTGCCAGCAGCTGGGACAACTACGAGCAGTACTTC. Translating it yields CASSWDNYEQYF.

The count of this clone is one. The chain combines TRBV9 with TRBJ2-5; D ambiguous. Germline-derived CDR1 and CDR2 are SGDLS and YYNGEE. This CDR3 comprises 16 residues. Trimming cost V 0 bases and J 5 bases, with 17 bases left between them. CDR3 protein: CASSVALQDSWETQYF. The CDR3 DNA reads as TGTGCCAGCAGCGTAGCCCTCCAAGATAGCTGGGAGACCCAGTACTTC.

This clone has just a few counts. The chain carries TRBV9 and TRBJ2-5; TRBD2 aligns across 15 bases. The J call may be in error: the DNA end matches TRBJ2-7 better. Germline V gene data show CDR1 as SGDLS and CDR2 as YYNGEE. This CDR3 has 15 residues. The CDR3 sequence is CASSRGLAGGDEQYF. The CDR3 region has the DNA TGTGCCAGCAGCAGGGGACTAGCGGGAGGCGACGAGCAGTACTTC.

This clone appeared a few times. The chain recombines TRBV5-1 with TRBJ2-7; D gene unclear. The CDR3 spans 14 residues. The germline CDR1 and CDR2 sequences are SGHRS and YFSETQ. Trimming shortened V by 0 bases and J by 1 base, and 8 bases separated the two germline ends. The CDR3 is CASSLASRSYEQYF. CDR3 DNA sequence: TGCGCCAGCAGCTTGGCGTCCAGGTCCTACGAGCAGTACTTC.

The CDR3 DNA reads TGTGCCAGCAGCGCCCCGCAGTTTTGGGAGCAGTACTTC. As protein: CASSAPQFWEQYF. V gene TRBV7-2 combines with J gene TRBJ2-7; D is ambiguous. The CDR3 covers 13 residues. Trimming left V 5 bases short and J 7 bases short, with 15 bases between. Germline CDR1 and CDR2: SGHTA and FQGNSA.

This CDR3 is CASNLRELAGVGYNEQFF. DNA of the CDR3: TGTGCCAGCAACCTAAGGGAGCTAGCGGGAGTGGGCTACAATGAGCAGTTCTTC. The chain recombines TRBV2 with TRBJ2-1; 10 bases match TRBD2. Germline V gene data show CDR1 as SNHLY and CDR2 as FYNNEI. V lost 7 bases, J lost 3 bases, and 15 bases stayed unmatched. The CDR3 consists of 18 residues. The full variable domain, its missing parts supplied by reference TRBV2 and TRBJ2-1, is EPEVTQTPSHQVTQMGQEVILRCVPISNHLYFYWYRQILGQKVEFLVSFYNNEISEKSEIFDDQFSVERPDGSNFTLKIRSTKLEDSAMYFCASNLRELAGVGYNEQFFGPGTRLTVL.

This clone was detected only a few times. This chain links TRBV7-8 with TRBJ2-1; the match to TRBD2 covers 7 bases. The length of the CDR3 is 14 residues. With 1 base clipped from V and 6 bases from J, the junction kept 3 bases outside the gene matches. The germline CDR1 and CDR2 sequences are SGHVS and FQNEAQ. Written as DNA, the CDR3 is TGTGCCAGCAGCTTAGGAGGACTAGTCAATGAGCAGTTCTTC. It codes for CASSLGGLVNEQFF.

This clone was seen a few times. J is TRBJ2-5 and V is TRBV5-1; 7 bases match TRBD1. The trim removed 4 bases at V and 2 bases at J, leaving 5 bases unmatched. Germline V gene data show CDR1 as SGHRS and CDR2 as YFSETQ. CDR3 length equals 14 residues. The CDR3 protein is CASSPGTEQETQYF. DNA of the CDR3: TGCGCCAGCAGCCCCGGGACAGAGCAAGAGACCCAGTACTTC.